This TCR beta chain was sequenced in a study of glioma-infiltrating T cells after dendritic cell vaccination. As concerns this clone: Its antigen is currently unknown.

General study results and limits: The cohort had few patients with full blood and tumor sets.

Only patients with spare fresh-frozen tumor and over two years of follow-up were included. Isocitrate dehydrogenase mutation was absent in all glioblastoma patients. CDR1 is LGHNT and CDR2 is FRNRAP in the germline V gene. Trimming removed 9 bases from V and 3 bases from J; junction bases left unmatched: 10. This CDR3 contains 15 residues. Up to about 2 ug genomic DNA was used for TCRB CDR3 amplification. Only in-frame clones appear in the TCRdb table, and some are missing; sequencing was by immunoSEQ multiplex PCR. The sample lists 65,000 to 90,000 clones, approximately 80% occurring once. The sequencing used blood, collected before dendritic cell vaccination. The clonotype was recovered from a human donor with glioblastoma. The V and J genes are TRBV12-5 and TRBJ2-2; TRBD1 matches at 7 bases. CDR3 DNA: TGTGCTAGCGCCCAACAGGGGCCCGACACCGGGGAGCTGTTTTTT. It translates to CASAQQGPDTGELFF.